These 18 T cell receptor beta chains were sequenced from one sample in a study of CD8+ T cells in alopecia areata. Indicated treatment: oral pan-JAK inhibitor, 5-10 mg twice daily. The authors extracted RNA and reverse transcribed it into cDNA as the sequencing template. TCRdb's table, derived via immunoSEQ multiplex PCR, lists solely in-frame clones and lacks some. The table has 150,000 to 200,000 clones, around 49% seen once. Material: CD8+ T cells sorted from blood, obtained at week 52, from a patient treated with tofacitinib. The receptors shown here come from a human donor with alopecia areata.

This chain connects TRBV11-2 to TRBJ2-4; D gene ambiguous. CDR3 length: 12 amino acids. The V end was cut by 4 bases, the J end by 5 bases, with 6 bases between. CDR1 SGHAT and CDR2 FQNNGV come from the germline V gene. The CDR3 region is CASSSSENIQYF. In DNA, the CDR3 is TGTGCCAGCAGCTCATCAGAAAACATTCAGTACTTC.

This clone was counted a single time. The V and J genes are TRBV9 and TRBJ2-5; unclear D gene. V shed 4 bases and J shed 5 bases, with 12 bases lying between them. Germline CDR1 is SGDLS and CDR2 is YYNGEE. The CDR3 is 13 amino acids. CDR3 nucleotides: TGTGCCAGCAGCAAGGCAATTGGGGAGACCCAGTACTTC. This codes for CASSKAIGETQYF.

The table lists this clone with a count of one. V and J are TRBV4-3 and TRBJ2-3; TRBD1 aligns across 8 bases. Germline values: CDR1 LGHNA, CDR2 YSLEER. V lost 3 bases, J lost 1 base, and 6 bases stayed unmatched. The CDR3 consists of 16 residues. CDR3 amino acids: CASSQVQGEGTDTQYF. In nucleotides, the CDR3 is TGCGCCAGCAGCCAGGTACAGGGGGAAGGCACAGATACGCAGTATTTT.

This clone has just a few counts. The gene calls are TRBV6-5 and TRBJ1-5; 8 bases agree with TRBD1. Germline CDR1 MNHEY, CDR2 SVGAGI. V lost 2 bases to trimming and J lost 10 bases; unmatched junction nucleotides: 4. The CDR3 covers 13 residues. The CDR3 bases are TGTGCCAGCAGTTACGGACAGGGCCTCCCCCAGCATTTT. This gives the protein CASSYGQGLPQHF.

J is TRBJ1-5 and V is TRBV5-6; a possible D gene is TRBD1 (5 bases). The CDR3 covers 13 residues. Trimming removed 4 bases from V and 7 bases from J, with 12 bases in between. Germline loops: CDR1 SGHDT, CDR2 YYEEEE. Here the CDR3 DNA reads TGTGCCAGCAGCCACGAGGGGTTACAGCCCCAGCATTTT. This translates into CASSHEGLQPQHF.

V usage is TRBV30 and J usage is TRBJ2-7; the D is unclear. This CDR3 spans 11 amino acids. V lost 5 bases, J lost 2 bases, and 7 bases lay in between. From germline, CDR1 is GTSNPN and CDR2 SVGIG (reference sequence). For the CDR3, the DNA is TGTGCCTGGGGCGTTACCTACGAGCAGTACTTC. It is translated as CAWGVTYEQYF.

This clone occurred a few times. The chain has TRBV6-5 and TRBJ1-2; 8 nucleotides agree with TRBD1. CDR3 length equals 11 residues. After removal of 10 bases from V and 7 bases from J, the junction contained 5 bases not matched to a gene. Germline CDR1 is MNHEY and CDR2 is SVGAGI. CDR3: CATGQGSGYTF. CDR3 in DNA: TGTGCCACCGGACAGGGCTCTGGCTACACCTTC.

The J gene is TRBJ2-2, the V gene TRBV4-2; D tentatively fits TRBD1 or TRBD2 (7 bases each). The V end lost 1 base, the J end lost 3 bases, and 15 bases lay between the germline ends. Germline assignment: CDR1 LGHNA and CDR2 YNFKEQ. The CDR3 is made up of 17 amino acids. The CDR3 sequence is CASSQGQGGTDTGELFF. DNA for the CDR3: TGTGCCAGCAGCCAAGGTCAGGGGGGGACTGACACCGGGGAGCTGTTTTTT.

The sample holds a few counts of this clone. The chain uses TRBV25-1 and TRBJ2-5, with 7 bases aligning to TRBD2. The CDR3 contains 14 residues. Trimming removed 4 bases from V and 7 bases from J; junction bases left unmatched: 9. The germline V gene encodes CDR1 MGHDK and CDR2 SYGVNS. The CDR3 loop is CASSARAGSGTQYF. The CDR3 region has the DNA TGTGCCAGCAGTGCCCGAGCGGGGTCCGGGACCCAGTACTTC.

The chain combines TRBV7-2 with TRBJ1-5; D unresolved. This CDR3 spans 14 amino acids. The V gene's germline CDR1 is SGHTA and CDR2 FQGNSA. Trimming took 2 bases from V and 6 from J, leaving 11 bases between them. CDR3 nucleotide sequence: TGTGCCAGCAGCTTACTGAGATCAGGTCAGCCCCAGCATTTT. Translated, it gives CASSLLRSGQPQHF.

This sequence joins TRBV6-5 and TRBJ2-2, with TRBD1 matching over 8 bases. This CDR3 comprises 15 residues. Germline V gene data show CDR1 as MNHEY and CDR2 as SVGAGI. V lost 2 bases and J lost 1; bases outside the gene matches: 0. The CDR3 here is CASSYGTGNTGELFF. CDR3 sequence (DNA): TGTGCCAGCAGTTACGGGACAGGGAACACCGGGGAGCTGTTTTTT.

The chain uses TRBV4-2 and TRBJ2-7, with D possibly called TRBD1 or TRBD2 (5 bases each). Trimming removed 4 bases from V and 3 bases from J, with 16 bases in between. CDR1 is LGHNA and CDR2 is YNFKEQ in the germline V gene. This CDR3 is built from 15 residues. CDR3 loop: CASSPSWAGSYEQYF. The CDR3 DNA is TGTGCCAGCAGCCCCTCGTGGGCAGGGAGCTACGAGCAGTACTTC.

This clone was found a few times. This CDR3 reads CASRGGGFNEQFF. The CDR3 DNA reads TGCGCCAGCAGGGGCGGGGGTTTTAATGAGCAGTTCTTC. The chain links TRBV4-3 to TRBJ2-1; TRBD2 matches 7 bases. CDR1 and CDR2 (germline): LGHNA, YSLEER. CDR3 length: 13 residues. V trimming: 6 bases; J trimming: 7 bases; junction bases outside the gene matches: 6.

The chain recombines TRBV5-1 with TRBJ2-5; D is ambiguous. Germline V gene sequence: CDR1 SGHRS, CDR2 YFSETQ. The CDR3 is made up of 14 amino acids. Trimming shortened V by 4 bases and J by 5 bases, and 15 bases separated the two germline ends. The CDR3 DNA is TGCGCCAGCAGCCCGGCCCCGTCGGAGGAGACCCAGTACTTC. Residues: CASSPAPSEETQYF.

The V call is TRBV5-1, the J call TRBJ2-3, with D tentatively TRBD1 (6 bases). Germline-derived CDR1 and CDR2 are SGHRS and YFSETQ. This CDR3 has 15 amino acids. V was shortened by 4 bases and J by 2 bases, with 14 bases between the two germline ends. CDR3 nucleotide sequence: TGCGCCAGCAGCCCTGACAGGAGTTACACAGATACGCAGTATTTT. It is translated as CASSPDRSYTDTQYF. Drawing the rest from reference TRBV5-1 and TRBJ2-3, the complete variable domain is KAGVTQTPRYLIKTRGQQVTLSCSPISGHRSVSWYQQTPGQGLQFLFEYFSETQRNKGNFPGRFSGRQFSNSRSEMNVSTLELGDSALYLCASSPDRSYTDTQYFGPGTRLTVL.

This clone came up a few times. This chain's CDR3 is CSVVGAQGVKHTQYF. The CDR3 DNA sequence: TGCAGCGTTGTCGGTGCACAGGGGGTAAAACATACGCAGTATTTT. This sequence joins TRBV29-1 and TRBJ2-3; 8 nucleotides agree with TRBD1. Germline V gives CDR1 SQVTM, CDR2 ANQGSEA. V trimming: 4 bases; J trimming: 7 bases; junction bases outside the gene matches: 13. The CDR3 is 15 residues long.

In this sample, this clone turned up many times. The same CDR3 also results from other DNA sequences found in this sample. The V call is TRBV5-4, the J call TRBJ2-2, with D hard to call. V shed 1 base and J shed 2 bases, with 9 bases lying between them. There are 15 residues in the CDR3. Germline CDR1 is SGHNT and CDR2 is YYREEE (reference sequence). The CDR3 loop reads CASSLKGRNTGELFF. Written as DNA, the CDR3 is TGTGCCAGCAGCTTGAAAGGTCGAAACACCGGGGAGCTGTTTTTT.

The J gene is TRBJ1-1, the V gene TRBV18; D unclear. The CDR3 covers 13 residues. Trimming pared 6 bases from V and 0 bases from J, leaving 8 bases between. The germline gives CDR1 KGHSH, CDR2 LQKENI. The chain's CDR3 is CASSHDMNTEAFF. The DNA for the CDR3 is TGTGCCAGCTCCCACGACATGAACACTGAAGCTTTCTTT.